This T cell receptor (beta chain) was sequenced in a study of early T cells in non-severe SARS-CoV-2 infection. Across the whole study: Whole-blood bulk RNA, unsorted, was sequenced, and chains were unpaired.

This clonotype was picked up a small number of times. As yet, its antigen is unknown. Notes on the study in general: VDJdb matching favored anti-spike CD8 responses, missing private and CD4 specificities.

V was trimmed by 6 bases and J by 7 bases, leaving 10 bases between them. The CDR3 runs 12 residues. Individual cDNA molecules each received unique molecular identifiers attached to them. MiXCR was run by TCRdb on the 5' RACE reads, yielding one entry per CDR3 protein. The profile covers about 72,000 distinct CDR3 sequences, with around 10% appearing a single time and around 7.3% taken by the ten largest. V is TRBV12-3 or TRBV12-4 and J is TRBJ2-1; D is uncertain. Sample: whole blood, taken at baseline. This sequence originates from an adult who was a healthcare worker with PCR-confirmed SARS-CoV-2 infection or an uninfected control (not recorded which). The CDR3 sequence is CASSNIGNEQFF. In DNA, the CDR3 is TGTGCCAGCAGCAACATAGGTAATGAGCAGTTCTTC.